The clone carrying this T cell receptor beta chain rates as medium-sized. Its antigen is unidentified. Study processing details: The study took CDR3 differences across clinicopathological groups and made a distant-metastasis classifier for papillary thyroid cancer from them. TCRdb re-analyzed the PCR reads through MiXCR. The V and J calls were determined by TCRdb, not by the authors. The sample shows 6,800 or so clones, 2.5% to 3.5% of them seen only once. Ahead of thyroid surgery, no patient had received treatment of any kind. The data were obtained in a study of metastatic and nonmetastatic thyroid tumors. Study overall: Repertoires from malignant and benign thyroid patients were compared across blood and tumor or nodule tissue.

Study observations and caveats: Reported TCR beta diversity, measured in blood and tumor, was significantly higher for malignant thyroid tumors than for benign nodules.

The sequence was collected from a female donor with papillary thyroid cancer or a benign thyroid nodule (not recorded which). Some clones in this sample may be carry-over from other donors' samples. Material: tumor tissue.

CDR3 DNA sequence: TGTGCCAGCAGTCCAGGAACAGTTCGCTATGGCTACACCTTC. It codes for CASSPGTVRYGYTF. This chain joins TRBV2 and TRBJ1-2, with unresolved D. Trimming took 5 bases from V and 4 from J, leaving 14 bases between them. The length of the CDR3 is 14 residues. Per germline, CDR1 SNHLY and CDR2 FYNNEI.